The clone carrying this T cell receptor (beta chain) was seen only once. Adults between about 18 and 95 years of age took part from about two dozen US areas. Cohort placement rested on clinical history that participants reported themselves. Among Cohort 3 donors, those recovered had two negative PCRs, clearance, or symptom resolution. These data are taken from a study of blood T cell repertoires in COVID-19. On the study more broadly: From T cells, B-cell-depleted T cells, or PBMCs came the material, which was cDNA or gDNA.

The germline V gene encodes CDR1 LGHNA and CDR2 YNFKEQ. V trimming: 1 base; J trimming: 8 bases; junction bases outside the gene matches: 1. This CDR3 comprises 14 residues. Profiled with immunoSEQ multiplex PCR; TCRdb holds only in-frame clones, not every one. The sample yields about 270,000 clones, about 89% seen once. The receptor was derived from a woman aged 18-35 years who had recovered from COVID-19. The sequenced sample consisted of PBMCs or T cells enriched from blood (not recorded which). V and J are TRBV4-2 and TRBJ2-1; 11 bases match TRBD2. CDR3 loop: CASSQVAGGDEQFF. The CDR3 DNA reads as TGTGCCAGCAGCCAAGTAGCGGGAGGGGATGAGCAGTTCTTC.